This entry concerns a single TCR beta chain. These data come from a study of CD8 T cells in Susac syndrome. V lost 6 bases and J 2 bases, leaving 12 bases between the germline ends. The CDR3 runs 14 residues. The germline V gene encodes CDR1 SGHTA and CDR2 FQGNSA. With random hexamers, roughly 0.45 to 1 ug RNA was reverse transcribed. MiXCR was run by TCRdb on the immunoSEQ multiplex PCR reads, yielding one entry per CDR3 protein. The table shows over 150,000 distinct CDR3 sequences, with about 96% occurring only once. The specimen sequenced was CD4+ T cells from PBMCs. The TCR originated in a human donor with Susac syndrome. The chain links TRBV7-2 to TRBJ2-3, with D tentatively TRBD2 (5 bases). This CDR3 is CASSPDSVTDTQYF. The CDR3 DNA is TGTGCCAGCAGTCCGGACTCCGTCACAGATACGCAGTATTTT.